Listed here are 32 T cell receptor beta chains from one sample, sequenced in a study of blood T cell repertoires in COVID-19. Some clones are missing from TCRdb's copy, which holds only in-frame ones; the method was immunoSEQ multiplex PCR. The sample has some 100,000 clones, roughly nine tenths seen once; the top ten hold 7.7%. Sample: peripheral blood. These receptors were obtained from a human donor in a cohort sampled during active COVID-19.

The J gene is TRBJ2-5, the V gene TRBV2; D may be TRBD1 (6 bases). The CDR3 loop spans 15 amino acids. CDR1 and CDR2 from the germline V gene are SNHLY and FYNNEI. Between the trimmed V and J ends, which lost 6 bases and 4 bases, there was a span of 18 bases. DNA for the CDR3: TGTGCCAGCAGGATGAGAGAGGGGGTTGGAGAGACCCAGTACTTC. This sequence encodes CASRMREGVGETQYF.

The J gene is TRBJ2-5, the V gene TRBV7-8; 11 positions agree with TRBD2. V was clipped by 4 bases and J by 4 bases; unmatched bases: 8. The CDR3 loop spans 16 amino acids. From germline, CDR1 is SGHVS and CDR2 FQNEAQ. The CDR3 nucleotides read TGTGCCAGCAGCTCTAATAGCGGGAGGGCCAGAGAGACCCAGTACTTC. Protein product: CASSSNSGRARETQYF.

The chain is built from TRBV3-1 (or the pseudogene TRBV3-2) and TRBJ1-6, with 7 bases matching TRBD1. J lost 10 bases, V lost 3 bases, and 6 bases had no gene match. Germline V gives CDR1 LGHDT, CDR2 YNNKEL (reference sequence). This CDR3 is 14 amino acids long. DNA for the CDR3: TGTGCCAGCAGCCAGACCAGGGGGGAATCACCCCTCCACTTT. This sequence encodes CASSQTRGESPLHF.

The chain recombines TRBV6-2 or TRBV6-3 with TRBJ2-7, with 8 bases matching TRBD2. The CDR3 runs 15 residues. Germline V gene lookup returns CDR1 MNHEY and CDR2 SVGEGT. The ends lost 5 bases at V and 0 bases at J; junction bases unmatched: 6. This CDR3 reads CASSLSGTLSYEQYF. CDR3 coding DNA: TGTGCCAGCAGTCTTAGCGGGACCCTCTCCTACGAGCAGTACTTC.

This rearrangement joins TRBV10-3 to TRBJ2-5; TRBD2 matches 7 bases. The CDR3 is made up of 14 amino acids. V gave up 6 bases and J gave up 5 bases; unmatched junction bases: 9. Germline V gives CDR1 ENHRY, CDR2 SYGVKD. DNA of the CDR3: TGTGCCATCAGGGAAGCGGGAAGTGTGGAGACCCAGTACTTC. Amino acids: CAIREAGSVETQYF.

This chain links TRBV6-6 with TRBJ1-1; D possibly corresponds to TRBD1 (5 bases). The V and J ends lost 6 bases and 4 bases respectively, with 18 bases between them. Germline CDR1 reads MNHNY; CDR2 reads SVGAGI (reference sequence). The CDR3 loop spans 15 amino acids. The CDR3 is CASSYRGGEGTEAFF. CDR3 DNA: TGTGCCAGCAGCTACCGGGGAGGGGAAGGCACTGAAGCTTTCTTT.

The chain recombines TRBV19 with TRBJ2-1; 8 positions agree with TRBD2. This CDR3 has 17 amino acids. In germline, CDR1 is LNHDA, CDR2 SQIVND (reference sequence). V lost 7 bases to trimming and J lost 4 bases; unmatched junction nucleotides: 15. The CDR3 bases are TGTGCCAGTACCCTCGGGGGGGCCAGGGTGGGGTACAATGAGCAGTTCTTC. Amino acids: CASTLGGARVGYNEQFF.

Written as DNA, the CDR3 is TGTGCCAGCAGCGGGAGACAGGGGGCGAAATTCTTGTCGCAGTATTTT. Protein: CASSGRQGAKFLSQYF. This chain connects TRBV9 to TRBJ2-3, with TRBD1 matching over 10 bases. V shed 3 bases, J shed 10 bases, and the junction held 14 bases outside the gene matches. Germline-derived CDR1 and CDR2 are SGDLS and YYNGEE. The CDR3 sequence is 16 residues long.

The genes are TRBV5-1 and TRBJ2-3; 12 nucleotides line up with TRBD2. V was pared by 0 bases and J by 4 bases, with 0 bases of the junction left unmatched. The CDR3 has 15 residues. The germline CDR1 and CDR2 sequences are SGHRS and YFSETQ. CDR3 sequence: CASSLGLAGADTQYF. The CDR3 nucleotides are TGCGCCAGCAGCTTGGGACTAGCGGGAGCAGATACGCAGTATTTT.

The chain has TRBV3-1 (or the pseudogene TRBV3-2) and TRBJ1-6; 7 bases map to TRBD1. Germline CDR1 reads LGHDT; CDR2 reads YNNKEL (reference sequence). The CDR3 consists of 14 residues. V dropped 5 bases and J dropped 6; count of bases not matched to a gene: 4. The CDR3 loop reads CASSKDRFNSPLHF. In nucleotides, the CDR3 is TGTGCCAGCAGCAAGGACAGGTTTAATTCACCCCTCCACTTT.

The CDR3: CASSLAASGDNEQFF. The CDR3 DNA follows: TGTGCCAGCTCACTAGCGGCTAGCGGGGACAATGAGCAGTTCTTC. The J gene is TRBJ2-1, the V gene TRBV18; TRBD2 matches at 9 bases. The CDR3 sequence is 15 residues long. Germline V gene lookup returns CDR1 KGHSH and CDR2 LQKENI. The V gene end was trimmed by 4 bases and the J gene end by 5 bases; junction bases not matched to a gene: 6.

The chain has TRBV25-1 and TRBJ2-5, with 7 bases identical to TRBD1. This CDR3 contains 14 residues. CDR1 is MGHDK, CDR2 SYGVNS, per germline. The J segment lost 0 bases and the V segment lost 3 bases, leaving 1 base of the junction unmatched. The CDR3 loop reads CASSEGQYQETQYF. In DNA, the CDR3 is TGTGCCAGCAGTGAGGGACAGTACCAAGAGACCCAGTACTTC. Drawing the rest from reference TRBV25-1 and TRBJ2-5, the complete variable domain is EADIYQTPRYLVIGTGKKITLECSQTMGHDKMYWYQQDPGMELHLIHYSYGVNSTEKGDLSSESTVSRIRTEHFPLTLESARPSHTSQYLCASSEGQYQETQYFGPGTRLLVL.

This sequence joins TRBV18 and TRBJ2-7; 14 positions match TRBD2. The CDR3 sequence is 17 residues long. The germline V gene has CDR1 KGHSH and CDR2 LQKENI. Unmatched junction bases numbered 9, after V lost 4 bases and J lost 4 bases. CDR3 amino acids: CASSQNSGTSGGYEQYF. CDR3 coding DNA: TGTGCCAGCTCACAAAACTCCGGGACTAGCGGGGGTTACGAGCAGTACTTC.

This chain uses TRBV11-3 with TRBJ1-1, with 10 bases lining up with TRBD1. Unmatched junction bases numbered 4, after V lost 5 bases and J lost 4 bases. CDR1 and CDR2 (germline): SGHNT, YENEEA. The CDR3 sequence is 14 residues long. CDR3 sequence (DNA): TGTGCCAGCAGCCCCGGGACAGGGGTCACTGAAGCTTTCTTT. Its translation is CASSPGTGVTEAFF.

CDR3 amino acids: CASSLDGAYGYTF. The CDR3 DNA reads as TGTGCCAGCAGTCTCGACGGAGCCTATGGCTACACCTTC. V gene TRBV12-3 or TRBV12-4 combines with J gene TRBJ1-2, with D unclear. Deletions cut 5 bases from V and 4 bases from J, with 11 bases between. This CDR3 has 13 amino acids.

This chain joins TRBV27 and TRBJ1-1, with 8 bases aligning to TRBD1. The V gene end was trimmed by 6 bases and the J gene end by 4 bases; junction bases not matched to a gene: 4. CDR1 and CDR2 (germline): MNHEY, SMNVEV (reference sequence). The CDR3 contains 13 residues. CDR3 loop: CASSETGATEAFF. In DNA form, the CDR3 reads TGTGCCAGCAGCGAGACAGGGGCCACTGAAGCTTTCTTT.

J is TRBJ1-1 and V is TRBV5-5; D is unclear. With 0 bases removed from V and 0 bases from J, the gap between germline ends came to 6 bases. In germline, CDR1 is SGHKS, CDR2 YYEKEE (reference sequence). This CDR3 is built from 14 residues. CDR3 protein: CASSLGSLNTEAFF. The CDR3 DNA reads TGTGCCAGCAGCTTGGGTAGCTTGAACACTGAAGCTTTCTTT. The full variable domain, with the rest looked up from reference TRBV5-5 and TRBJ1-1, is DAGVTQSPTHLIKTRGQQVTLRCSPISGHKSVSWYQQVLGQGPQFIFQYYEKEERGRGNFPDRFSARQFPNYSSELNVNALLLGDSALYLCASSLGSLNTEAFFGQGTRLTVV.

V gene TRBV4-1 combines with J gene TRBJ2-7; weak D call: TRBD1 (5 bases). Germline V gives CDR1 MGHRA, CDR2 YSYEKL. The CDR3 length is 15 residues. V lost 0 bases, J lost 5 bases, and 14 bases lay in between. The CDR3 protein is CASSQEVEGVDEQYF. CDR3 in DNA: TGCGCCAGCAGCCAAGAAGTCGAAGGGGTGGACGAGCAGTACTTC.

The CDR3 region has the DNA TGTGCCACCAGCCCCCGGGACAGGTTCCTCGGCAATGAGCAGTTCTTC. Amino acids: CATSPRDRFLGNEQFF. V gene TRBV15 combines with J gene TRBJ2-1; 8 positions agree with TRBD1. CDR1 and CDR2 (germline): LNHNV, YYDKDF (reference sequence). The CDR3 is 16 amino acids. V shed 5 bases and J 6 bases; nucleotides not matched to a gene: 12.

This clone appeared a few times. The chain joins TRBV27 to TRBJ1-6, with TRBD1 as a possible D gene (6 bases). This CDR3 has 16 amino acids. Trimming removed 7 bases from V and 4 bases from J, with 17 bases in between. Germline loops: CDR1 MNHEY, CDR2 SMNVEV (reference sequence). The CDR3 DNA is TGTGCCAGCAAGACAGGCGGGGGCGGGTATAATTCACCCCTCCACTTT. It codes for CASKTGGGGYNSPLHF.

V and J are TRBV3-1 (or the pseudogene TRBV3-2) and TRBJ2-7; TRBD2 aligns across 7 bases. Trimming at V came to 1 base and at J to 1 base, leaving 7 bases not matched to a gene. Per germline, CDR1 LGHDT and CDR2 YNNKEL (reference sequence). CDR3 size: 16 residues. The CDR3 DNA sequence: TGTGCCAGCAGCCAAGCTCGGGGGGAGTCGTCCTACGAGCAGTACTTC. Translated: CASSQARGESSYEQYF.

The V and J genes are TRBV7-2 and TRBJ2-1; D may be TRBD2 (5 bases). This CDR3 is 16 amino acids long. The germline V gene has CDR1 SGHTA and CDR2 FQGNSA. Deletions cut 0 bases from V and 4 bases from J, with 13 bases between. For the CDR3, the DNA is TGTGCCAGCAGCTTAGCGATCGGAGGAGGTTACAATGAGCAGTTCTTC. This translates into CASSLAIGGGYNEQFF.

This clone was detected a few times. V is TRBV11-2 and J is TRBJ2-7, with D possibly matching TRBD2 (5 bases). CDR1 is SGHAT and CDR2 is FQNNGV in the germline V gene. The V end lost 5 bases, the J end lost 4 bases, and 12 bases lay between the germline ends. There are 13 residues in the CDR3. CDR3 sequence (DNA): TGTGCCAGCAGCCCCGGGGTGGCTTACGAGCAGTACTTC. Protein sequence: CASSPGVAYEQYF.

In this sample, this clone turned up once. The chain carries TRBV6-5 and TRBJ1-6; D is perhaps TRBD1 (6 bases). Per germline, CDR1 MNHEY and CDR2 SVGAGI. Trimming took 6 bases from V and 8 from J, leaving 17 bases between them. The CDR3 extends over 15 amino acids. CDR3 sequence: CASRVTGNRDSPLHF. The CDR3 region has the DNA TGTGCCAGCAGAGTGACAGGAAACCGGGATTCACCCCTCCACTTT.

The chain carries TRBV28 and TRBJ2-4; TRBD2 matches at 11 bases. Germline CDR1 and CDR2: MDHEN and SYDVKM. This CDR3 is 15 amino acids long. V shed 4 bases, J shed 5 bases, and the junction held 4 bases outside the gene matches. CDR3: CASSSPGLAENIQYF. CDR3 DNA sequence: TGTGCCAGCAGTTCACCGGGACTAGCGGAAAACATTCAGTACTTC.

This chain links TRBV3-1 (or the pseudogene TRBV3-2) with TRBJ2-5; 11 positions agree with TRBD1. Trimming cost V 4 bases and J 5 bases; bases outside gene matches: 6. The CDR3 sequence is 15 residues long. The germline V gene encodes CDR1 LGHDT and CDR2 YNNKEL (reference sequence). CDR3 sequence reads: CASSLRTGGAETQYF. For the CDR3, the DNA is TGTGCCAGCAGCCTACGGACAGGGGGCGCCGAGACCCAGTACTTC.

As DNA, the CDR3 is TGCAGCGCCCGGACAGGGAACACCGGGGAGCTGTTTTTT. Protein sequence: CSARTGNTGELFF. The J gene is TRBJ2-2, the V gene TRBV29-1; 7 bases are shared with TRBD1. V was clipped by 7 bases and J by 1 base; unmatched bases: 3. Germline lookup yields CDR1 SQVTM and CDR2 ANQGSEA. This CDR3 region has 13 residues.

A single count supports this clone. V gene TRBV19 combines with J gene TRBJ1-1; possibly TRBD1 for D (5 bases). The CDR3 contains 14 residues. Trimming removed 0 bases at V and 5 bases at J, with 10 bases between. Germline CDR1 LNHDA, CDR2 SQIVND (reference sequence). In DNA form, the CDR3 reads TGTGCCAGTAGTATAGACAGGGCTGGGACTGAAGCTTTCTTT. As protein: CASSIDRAGTEAFF.

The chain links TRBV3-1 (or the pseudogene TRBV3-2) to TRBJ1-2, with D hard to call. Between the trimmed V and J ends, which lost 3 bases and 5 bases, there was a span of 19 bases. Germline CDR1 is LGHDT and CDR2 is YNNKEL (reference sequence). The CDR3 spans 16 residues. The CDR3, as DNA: TGTGCCAGCAGCCATCATAGAAAAACTGAGATTTATGGCTACACCTTC. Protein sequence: CASSHHRKTEIYGYTF.

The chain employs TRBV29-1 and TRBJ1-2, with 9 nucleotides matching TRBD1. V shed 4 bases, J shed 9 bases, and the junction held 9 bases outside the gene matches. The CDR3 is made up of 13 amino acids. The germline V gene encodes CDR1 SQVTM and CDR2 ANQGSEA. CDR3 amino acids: CSVAVDRGGSYTF. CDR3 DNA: TGCAGCGTTGCCGTAGACAGGGGGGGGAGCTACACCTTC.

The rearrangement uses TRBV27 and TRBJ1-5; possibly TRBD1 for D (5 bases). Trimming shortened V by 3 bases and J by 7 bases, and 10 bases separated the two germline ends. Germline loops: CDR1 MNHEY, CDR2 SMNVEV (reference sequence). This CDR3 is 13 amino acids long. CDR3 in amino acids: CASSLGGLQPQHF. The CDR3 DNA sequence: TGTGCCAGCAGTTTGGGGGGACTCCAGCCCCAGCATTTT.

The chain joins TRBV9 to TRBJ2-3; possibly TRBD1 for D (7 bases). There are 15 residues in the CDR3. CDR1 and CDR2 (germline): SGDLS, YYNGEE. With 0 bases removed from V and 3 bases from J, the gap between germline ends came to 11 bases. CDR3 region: CASSVDSGGTDTQYF. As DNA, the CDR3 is TGTGCCAGCAGCGTAGATTCAGGGGGGACAGATACGCAGTATTTT.